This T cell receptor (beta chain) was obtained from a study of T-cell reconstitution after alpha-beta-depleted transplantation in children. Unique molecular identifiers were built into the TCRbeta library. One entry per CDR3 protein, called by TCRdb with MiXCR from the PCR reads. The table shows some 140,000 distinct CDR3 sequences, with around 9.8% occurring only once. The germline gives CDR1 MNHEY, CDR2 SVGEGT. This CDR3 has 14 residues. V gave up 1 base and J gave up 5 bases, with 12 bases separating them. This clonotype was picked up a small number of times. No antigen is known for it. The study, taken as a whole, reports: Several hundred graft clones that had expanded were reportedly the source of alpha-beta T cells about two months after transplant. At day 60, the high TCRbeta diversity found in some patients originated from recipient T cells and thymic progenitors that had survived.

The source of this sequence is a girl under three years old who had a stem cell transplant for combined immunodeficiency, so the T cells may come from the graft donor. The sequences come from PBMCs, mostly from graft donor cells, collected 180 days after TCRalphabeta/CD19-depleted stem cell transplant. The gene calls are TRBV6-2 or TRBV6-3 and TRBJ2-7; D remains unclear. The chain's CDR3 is CASSYFTDANEQYF. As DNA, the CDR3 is TGTGCCAGCAGTTACTTCACGGATGCAAACGAGCAGTACTTC.